This T cell receptor (beta chain) was identified in a study of OX40 agonist ivuxolimab in advanced cancers. For the study at large: Subjects had a mean age of roughly 57 years, with a range of roughly 20 to 80; 82.7% were male.

Per the germline V gene, CDR1 is SGHNT and CDR2 is YYREEE (reference sequence). Trimming removed 4 bases from V and 0 bases from J, with 11 bases in between. CDR3 size: 14 residues. Points on this clone: Antigen specificity is unknown.

Findings and limits, study-wide: In the 0.1 to 3.0 mg/kg range, CD4+ and CD8+ blood T cells had expanded clonally by week 6.

Clones were sequenced by immunoSEQ multiplex PCR, and TCRdb holds only the in-frame ones, with some missing. This table has around 100,000 clones, less than 95% appearing once. The receptor's source is an adult with an advanced solid tumor such as melanoma, head and neck, liver or kidney cancer. This chain connects TRBV5-4 to TRBJ2-7, with D perhaps matching TRBD2 (5 bases). Specimen: CD4+ or CD8+ T cells sorted from blood, collected in a trial of the OX40 agonist ivuxolimab. This CDR3 is CASSKDWSSYEQYF. The DNA of the CDR3 is TGTGCCAGCAGCAAGGACTGGAGCTCCTACGAGCAGTACTTC.